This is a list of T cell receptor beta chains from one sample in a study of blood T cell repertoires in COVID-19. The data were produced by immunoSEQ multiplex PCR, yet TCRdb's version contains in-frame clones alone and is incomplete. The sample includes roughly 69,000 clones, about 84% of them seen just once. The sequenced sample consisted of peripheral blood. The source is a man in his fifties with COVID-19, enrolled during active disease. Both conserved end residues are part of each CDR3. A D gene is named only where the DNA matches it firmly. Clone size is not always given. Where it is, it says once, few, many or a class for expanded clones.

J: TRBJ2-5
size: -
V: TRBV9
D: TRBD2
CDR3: CASSVGGGLEPQYF
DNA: TGTGCCAGCAGCGTAGGGGGAGGGCTGGAACCCCAGTACTTC

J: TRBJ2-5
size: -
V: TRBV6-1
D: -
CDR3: CASSEGSGVETQYF
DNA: TGTGCCAGCAGTGAAGGGTCAGGGGTGGAGACCCAGTACTTC

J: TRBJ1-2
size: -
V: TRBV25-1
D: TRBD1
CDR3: CASSESDRAHYGYTF
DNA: TGTGCCAGCAGTGAATCCGACAGGGCCCACTATGGCTACACCTTC

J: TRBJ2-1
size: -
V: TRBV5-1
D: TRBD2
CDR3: CASSSAGTSNYNEQFF
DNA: TGCGCCAGCAGCAGCGCCGGGACTAGCAATTACAATGAGCAGTTCTTC

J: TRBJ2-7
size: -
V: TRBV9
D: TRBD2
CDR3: CARTSGGPKSYEQYF
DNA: TGTGCCAGGACTAGCGGGGGCCCCAAGTCCTACGAGCAGTACTTC

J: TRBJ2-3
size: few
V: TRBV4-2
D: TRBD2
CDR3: CASSQGASGVTDTQYF
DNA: TGTGCCAGCAGCCAAGGGGCTAGCGGGGTGACAGATACGCAGTATTTT

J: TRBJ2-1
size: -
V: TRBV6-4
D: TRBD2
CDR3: CASSEGTSGVNEQFF
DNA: TGTGCCAGCAGTGAAGGGACTAGCGGGGTTAATGAGCAGTTCTTC

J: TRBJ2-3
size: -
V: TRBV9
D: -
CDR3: CASMGRLSTDTQYF
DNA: TGTGCCAGCATGGGTAGACTATCCACAGATACGCAGTATTTT

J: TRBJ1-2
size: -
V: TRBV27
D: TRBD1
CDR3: CASSETGTVYGYTF
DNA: TGTGCCAGCAGCGAAACCGGGACAGTCTATGGCTACACCTTC

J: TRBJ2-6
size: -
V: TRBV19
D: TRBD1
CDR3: CASSFQGAGANVLTF
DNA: TGTGCCAGTAGTTTCCAGGGGGCTGGGGCCAACGTCCTGACTTTC

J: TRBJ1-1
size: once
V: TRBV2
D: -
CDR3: CASSERVFAFF
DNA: TGTGCCAGCAGTGAACGGGTCTTCGCTTTCTTT

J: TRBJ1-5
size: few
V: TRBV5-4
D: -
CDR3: CASSPRTDNSNQPQHF
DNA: TGTGCCAGCAGCCCACGGACAGATAATAGCAATCAGCCCCAGCATTTT

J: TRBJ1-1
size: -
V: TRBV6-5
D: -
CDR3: CASSYSTVGVGPGAFF
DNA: TGTGCCAGCAGTTACTCGACCGTCGGGGTTGGGCCAGGAGCTTTCTTT

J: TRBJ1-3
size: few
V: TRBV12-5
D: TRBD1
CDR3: CASALPGTGRNTIYF
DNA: TGTGCTAGTGCCCTCCCCGGGACAGGGAGAAACACCATATATTTT

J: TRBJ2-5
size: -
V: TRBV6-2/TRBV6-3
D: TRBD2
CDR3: CASSYLLTSGGAWETQYF
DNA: TGTGCCAGCAGTTACCTCCTGACTAGCGGGGGGGCATGGGAGACCCAGTACTTC

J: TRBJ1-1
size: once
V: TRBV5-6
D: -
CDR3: CASSLGTHTEAFF
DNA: TGTGCCAGCAGCTTGGGGACACACACTGAAGCTTTCTTT

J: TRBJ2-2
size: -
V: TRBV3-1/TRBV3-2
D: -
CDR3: CASSPRQTGELFF
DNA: TGTGCCAGCAGCCCCCGCCAGACCGGGGAGCTGTTTTTT

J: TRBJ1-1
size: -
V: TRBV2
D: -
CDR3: CASSEYEVTEAFF
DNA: TGTGCCAGCAGTGAATATGAGGTTACTGAAGCTTTCTTT

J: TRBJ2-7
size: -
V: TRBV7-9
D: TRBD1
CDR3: CASSPGTGIEQYF
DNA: TGTGCCAGCAGCCCCGGGACAGGGATCGAGCAGTACTTC

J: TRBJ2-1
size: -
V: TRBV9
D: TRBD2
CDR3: CASTPGSGGAFWNEQFF
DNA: TGTGCCAGCACCCCCGGAAGCGGGGGGGCTTTTTGGAATGAGCAGTTCTTC

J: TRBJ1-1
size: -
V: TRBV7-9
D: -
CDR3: CASSLGSGVIHTEAFF
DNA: TGTGCCAGCAGCTTGGGGTCAGGGGTTATTCACACTGAAGCTTTCTTT

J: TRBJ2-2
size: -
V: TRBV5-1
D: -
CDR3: CASSLIVAGLNTGELFF
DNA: TGCGCCAGCAGCCTTATCGTGGCGGGATTGAACACCGGGGAGCTGTTTTTT

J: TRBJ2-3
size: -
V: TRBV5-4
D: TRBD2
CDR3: CASSPSGGATDTQYF
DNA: TGTGCCAGCAGCCCGAGCGGGGGGGCCACAGATACGCAGTATTTT

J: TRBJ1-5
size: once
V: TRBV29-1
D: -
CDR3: CSVRSGEGQPQHF
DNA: TGCAGCGTTCGGTCAGGGGAAGGCCAGCCCCAGCATTTT

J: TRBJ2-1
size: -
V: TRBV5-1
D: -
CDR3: CASSQDQGSYNEQFF
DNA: TGCGCCAGCAGCCAAGATCAGGGCTCCTACAATGAGCAGTTCTTC

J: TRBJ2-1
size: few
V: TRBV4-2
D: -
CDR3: CASSQDVASAYNEQFF
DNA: TGTGCCAGCAGCCAAGATGTGGCTTCCGCCTACAATGAGCAGTTCTTC

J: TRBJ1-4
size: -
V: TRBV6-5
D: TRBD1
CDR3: CASRPGTASNEKLFF
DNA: TGTGCCAGCAGACCCGGGACAGCCTCTAATGAAAAACTGTTTTTT

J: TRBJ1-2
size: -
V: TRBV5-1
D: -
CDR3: CASSLAAAEPNYGYTF
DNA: TGCGCCAGCAGCTTGGCCGCGGCAGAGCCAAACTATGGCTACACCTTC

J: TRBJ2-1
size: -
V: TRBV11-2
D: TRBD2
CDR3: CASSLRGGANEQFF
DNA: TGTGCCAGCAGCTTGCGGGGGGGCGCGAATGAGCAGTTCTTC

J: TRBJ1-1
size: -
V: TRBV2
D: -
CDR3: CASISEDTEAFF
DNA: TGTGCCAGCATCAGTGAAGACACTGAAGCTTTCTTT

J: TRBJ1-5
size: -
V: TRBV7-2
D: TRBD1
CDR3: CASSRDSSQPQHF
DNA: TGTGCCAGCAGTCGGGACAGCAGCCAGCCCCAGCATTTT

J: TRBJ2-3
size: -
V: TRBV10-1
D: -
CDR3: CASSNAGRVTRDTQYF
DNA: TGCGCCAGCAGTAACGCTGGGCGGGTGACTCGGGATACGCAGTATTTT

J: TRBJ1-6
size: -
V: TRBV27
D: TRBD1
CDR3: CASSLRTGVVSPLHF
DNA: TGTGCCAGCAGTTTAAGAACAGGGGTAGTTTCACCCCTCCACTTT

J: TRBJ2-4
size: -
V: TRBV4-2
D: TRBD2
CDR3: CASPRGGVEAKNIQYF
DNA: TGTGCCAGCCCTCGGGGGGGGGTCGAAGCCAAAAACATTCAGTACTTC

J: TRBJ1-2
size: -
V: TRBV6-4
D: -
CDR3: CASSDSGGFTGYTF
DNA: TGTGCCAGCAGTGACTCGGGCGGGTTTACCGGCTACACCTTC

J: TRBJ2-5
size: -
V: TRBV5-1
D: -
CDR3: CASRRVPGHIQETQYF
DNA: TGCGCCAGCAGACGAGTACCGGGACATATACAAGAGACCCAGTACTTC

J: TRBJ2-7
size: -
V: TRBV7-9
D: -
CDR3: CASSFSSSYEQYF
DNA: TGTGCCAGCAGTTTTTCGAGCTCCTACGAGCAGTACTTC

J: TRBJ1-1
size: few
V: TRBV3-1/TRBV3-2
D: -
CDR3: CASSQDWRDRMNTEAFF
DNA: TGTGCCAGCAGCCAAGATTGGAGAGACAGAATGAACACTGAAGCTTTCTTT

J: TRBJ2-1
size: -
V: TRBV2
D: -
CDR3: CASLPRRTDNEQFF
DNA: TGTGCCAGCCTCCCCAGAAGGACAGACAATGAGCAGTTCTTC

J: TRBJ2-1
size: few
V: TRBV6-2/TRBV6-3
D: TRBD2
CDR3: CASSYMAGGLYNEQFF
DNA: TGTGCCAGCAGTTACATGGCGGGGGGGCTGTACAATGAGCAGTTCTTC

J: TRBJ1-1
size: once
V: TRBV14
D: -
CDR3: CASSLGQLEAFF
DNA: TGTGCCAGCAGCCTTGGACAGCTTGAAGCTTTCTTT

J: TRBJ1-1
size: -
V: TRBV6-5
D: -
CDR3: CASTVPGANTEAFF
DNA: TGTGCCAGCACTGTCCCAGGGGCAAACACTGAAGCTTTCTTT

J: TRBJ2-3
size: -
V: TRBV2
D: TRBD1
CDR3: CASNLQGNTDTQYF
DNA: TGTGCCAGCAATTTACAGGGGAACACAGATACGCAGTATTTT

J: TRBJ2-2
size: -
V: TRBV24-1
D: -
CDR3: CATSEPWTGELFF
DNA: TGTGCCACCAGTGAGCCTTGGACAGGGGAGCTGTTTTTT

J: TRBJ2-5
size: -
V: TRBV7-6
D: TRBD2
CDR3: CASSARIAGGPTRTLGTQYF
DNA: TGTGCCAGCAGCGCTAGAATAGCGGGGGGACCAACCCGGACTTTAGGGACCCAGTACTTC

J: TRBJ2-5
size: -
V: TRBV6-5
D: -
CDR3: CASSTGVWEETQYF
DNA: TGTGCCAGCAGTACAGGAGTTTGGGAAGAGACCCAGTACTTC

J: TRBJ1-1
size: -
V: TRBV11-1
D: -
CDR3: CASSLDPGNEAFF
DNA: TGTGCCAGCAGCTTGGACCCGGGGAATGAAGCTTTCTTT

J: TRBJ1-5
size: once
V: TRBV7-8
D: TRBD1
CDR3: CASSLASGGYSNQPQHF
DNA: TGTGCCAGCAGCTTAGCATCAGGGGGATATAGCAATCAGCCCCAGCATTTT

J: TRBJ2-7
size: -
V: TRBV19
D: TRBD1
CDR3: CASSPRDRTYEQYF
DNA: TGTGCCAGTAGTCCCCGGGACAGGACCTACGAGCAGTACTTC

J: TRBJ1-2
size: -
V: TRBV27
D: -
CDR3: CASSPREGGVYGYTF
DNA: TGTGCCAGCAGTCCCCGGGAAGGGGGGGTCTATGGCTACACCTTC

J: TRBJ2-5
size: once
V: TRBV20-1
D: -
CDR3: CSASRASAEETQYF
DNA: TGCAGTGCTAGTAGGGCTAGCGCGGAAGAGACCCAGTACTTC

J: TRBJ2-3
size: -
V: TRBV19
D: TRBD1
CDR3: CASSTEGTGKPDTQYF
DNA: TGTGCCAGTAGTACGGAGGGGACAGGAAAGCCAGATACGCAGTATTTT

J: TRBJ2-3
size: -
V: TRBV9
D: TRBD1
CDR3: CASSAGQGASDTQYF
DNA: TGTGCCAGCAGCGCGGGACAGGGGGCTTCAGATACGCAGTATTTT